The 16 T cell receptor beta chains listed next were all sequenced from one sample in a study of sequential checkpoint blockade in melanoma. Noted treatment: randomized to nivolumab then ipilimumab (arm A) or the reverse (arm B). This table comes from immunoSEQ multiplex PCR, and its TCRdb copy is limited to in-frame clones, with some not included. Of approximately 2,600 clones listed, 27% were seen once; the top ten hold around 9.3%. The sample was tumor tissue (inferred from file names), taken from a patient given nivolumab and ipilimumab in sequence. These receptors were taken from a human donor with melanoma.

There are many counts of this clone. CDR3 residues: CASGDSGGNYEQYF. The CDR3 region has the DNA TGTGCCAGCGGTGATAGCGGGGGGAACTACGAGCAGTACTTC. This chain connects TRBV11-3 to TRBJ2-7; 10 bases line up with TRBD2. Germline CDR1 is SGHNT and CDR2 is YENEEA. The CDR3 is 14 residues long. V was pared by 8 bases and J by 3 bases, with 7 bases of the junction left unmatched.

This clone was seen at least ten times. The genes are TRBV11-3 and TRBJ2-7; TRBD2 matches 9 bases. The CDR3 is 16 amino acids. V lost 5 bases and J lost 3; bases outside the gene matches: 11. CDR1 is SGHNT, CDR2 YENEEA, per germline. The CDR3 spells CASSPRWVAGDYEQYV. The CDR3 region has the DNA TGTGCCAGCAGCCCGCGTTGGGTAGCGGGAGACTACGAGCAGTACGTC.

The table lists this clone with a few counts. V usage is TRBV6-8 and J usage is TRBJ2-4, with 9 nucleotides matching TRBD1. The germline V gene has CDR1 MNHGY and CDR2 SAAAGT. J was trimmed by 6 bases and V by 8 bases; bases with no gene match: 5. CDR3 length equals 13 residues. The CDR3 DNA reads TGTGCCAGCTTTTCGGGACAGGGAAACATTCAGTACTTC. This codes for CASFSGQGNIQYF.

The chain uses TRBV6-7 and TRBJ1-2; D unresolved. TRBV6-7 qualifies as an ORF whose function is uncertain. V was pared by 5 bases and J by 5 bases, with 6 bases between. This CDR3 has 11 amino acids. Here the CDR3 DNA reads TGTGCCAGCAGTGAAGGGTATGGCTACACCTTC. Residues: CASSEGYGYTF.

The chain couples TRBV6-8 to TRBJ2-3, with 14 bases identical to TRBD2. Trimming at V came to 6 bases and at J to 4 bases, leaving 15 bases not matched to a gene. The CDR3 extends over 19 amino acids. The germline V gene has CDR1 MNHGY and CDR2 SAAAGT. CDR3 in DNA: TGTGCCAGCAGGGGACTAGCGGGAGAAGTGGGGTTCAGGGCAGATACGCAGTATTTT. It encodes CASRGLAGEVGFRADTQYF.

This chain joins TRBV12-5 and TRBJ1-2; 10 bases map to TRBD1. The CDR3 is 14 residues long. Looked up from germline, CDR1 is LGHNT and CDR2 is FRNRAP. The CDR3 DNA reads as TGTGCCAGCTCGGCGGGACAGGGGTACTATGGCTACACCTTC. Amino acids: CASSAGQGYYGYTF. Full variable domain (remainder filled in from reference TRBV12-5 and TRBJ1-2): DARVTQTPRHKVTEMGQEVTMRCQPILGHNTVFWYRQTMMQGLELLAYFRNRAPLDDSGMPKDRFSAEMPDATLATLKIQPSEPRDSAVYFCASSAGQGYYGYTFGSGTRLTVV.

This clone was detected a few times. The chain joins TRBV25-1 to TRBJ2-3; D may be TRBD2 (6 bases). Trimming cost V 5 bases and J 6 bases, with 15 bases left between them. The CDR3 is 14 amino acids. Germline assignment: CDR1 MGHDK and CDR2 SYGVNS. The CDR3 DNA reads TGTGCCAGCAGTCCTGACCGGGGGAGGGATACGCAGTATTTT. Translated, it gives CASSPDRGRDTQYF.

This rearrangement joins TRBV6-8 to TRBJ2-6; 8 bases align to TRBD1. The CDR3 has 15 residues. Germline V gene lookup returns CDR1 MNHGY and CDR2 SAAAGT. With 7 bases clipped from V and 3 bases from J, the junction kept 5 bases outside the gene matches. Written as DNA, the CDR3 is TGTGCCAGCAATCAGGGGGCACTTGGGGCCAACGTCCTGACTTTC. Its protein product is CASNQGALGANVLTF.

Within the sample, this clone is medium-sized. The chain uses TRBV11-3 and TRBJ2-2; 11 bases align to TRBD1. The CDR3 is made up of 15 amino acids. Germline CDR1 reads SGHNT; CDR2 reads YENEEA. Trimming at V came to 6 bases and at J to 7 bases, leaving 7 bases not matched to a gene. The chain's CDR3 is CASRRGTGGFGELFF. CDR3 nucleotide sequence: TGTGCCAGCAGACGTGGGACAGGGGGATTCGGGGAGCTGTTTTTT.

This rearrangement joins TRBV5-1 to TRBJ1-2; 10 nucleotides align to TRBD1. Germline trimming cut 3 bases from V and 5 bases from J; bases unmatched to any gene: 7. This CDR3 region has 15 residues. Germline V lookup: CDR1 SGHRS, CDR2 YFSETQ. The CDR3 here is CASSSAGGQGYGYTF. The CDR3 DNA is TGCGCCAGCAGCTCTGCAGGGGGACAGGGGTATGGCTACACCTTC.

The chain carries TRBV28 and TRBJ2-1; 9 bases are shared with TRBD2. The V segment lost 6 bases and the J segment 7 bases; nucleotides outside the gene matches: 7. The CDR3 totals 14 residues. Germline CDR1 reads MDHEN; CDR2 reads SYDVKM. The CDR3 bases are TGTGCCAGCAGAGGTAGCGGGAGAGTAAATGAGCAGTTCTTC. It yields the protein CASRGSGRVNEQFF. Full variable domain (remainder filled in from reference TRBV28 and TRBJ2-1): DVKVTQSSRYLVKRTGEKVFLECVQDMDHENMFWYRQDPGLGLRLIYFSYDVKMKEKGDIPEGYSVSREKKERFSLILESASTNQTSMYLCASRGSGRVNEQFFGPGTRLTVL.

The chain combines TRBV29-1 with TRBJ2-3, with 7 positions matching TRBD2. With V trimmed by 5 bases and J by 1 base, 6 bases remained unmatched. Germline values: CDR1 SQVTM, CDR2 ANQGSEA. The length of the CDR3 is 14 residues. The CDR3 coding sequence is TGCAGCGTTCTAATCAGCGGGGGCACAGATACGCAGTATTTT. This encodes CSVLISGGTDTQYF.

The rearrangement links TRBV10-3 to TRBJ1-2, with 8 bases fitting TRBD1. The V and J ends lost 2 bases and 3 bases, in that order; junction bases with no gene match: 14. The CDR3 has 18 amino acids. Germline loops: CDR1 ENHRY, CDR2 SYGVKD. CDR3 loop: CAISERPGDRIPYYGYTF. The DNA for the CDR3 is TGTGCCATCAGTGAGCGACCTGGGGACAGGATCCCTTACTATGGCTACACCTTC.

This clone is medium-sized within its sample. The CDR3 nucleotides read TGTGCCAGCAGCTTAGTAGATATGGGCTCCACTGAAGCTTTCTTT. It codes for CASSLVDMGSTEAFF. The gene calls are TRBV11-3 and TRBJ1-1; D unclear. Germline-derived CDR1 and CDR2 are SGHNT and YENEEA. The ends were cut back, 1 base at V and 4 bases at J, with 13 bases in the middle. CDR3 size: 15 residues.

The chain has TRBV6-8 and TRBJ2-7, with D uncertain. Germline V gene lookup returns CDR1 MNHGY and CDR2 SAAAGT. V was trimmed by 6 bases and J by 0 bases, leaving 9 bases between them. CDR3 size: 13 residues. In DNA, the CDR3 is TGTGCCAGCAGGACTCCTAGCTCCTACGAGCAGTACGTC. Protein: CASRTPSSYEQYV.

This clone appeared a single time. The chain has TRBV5-1 and TRBJ2-7, with TRBD1 matching over 7 bases. Germline V lookup: CDR1 SGHRS, CDR2 YFSETQ. CDR3 length equals 15 residues. Losses at the gene ends were 0 bases for V and 3 bases for J; bases not matched to a gene: 6. The chain's CDR3 is CASSLANRGDYEQYV. The CDR3 nucleotides read TGCGCCAGCAGCTTGGCCAACAGGGGTGACTACGAGCAGTACGTC.